This T cell receptor (beta chain) stems from a study of T-cell reconstitution after alpha-beta-depleted transplantation in children. A TCRbeta library incorporating unique molecular identifiers was prepared. TCRdb re-analysed the PCR reads in MiXCR, keeping a single row per CDR3 protein. The repertoire has about 500,000 distinct CDR3 sequences, approximately 32% of them found once; the top ten carry about 2.3%. Deletions cut 6 bases from V and 8 bases from J, with 10 bases between. There are 11 residues in the CDR3. Per the germline V gene, CDR1 is SQVTM and CDR2 is ANQGSEA. The specimen was PBMCs from the stem cell graft donor, collected from the stem cell graft. The chain employs TRBV29-1 and TRBJ1-4; D is unclear. The TCR originated in a human donor who donated a stem cell graft to a child with aplastic anemia. CDR3 residues: CSVRRREKLFF. The CDR3 nucleotides read TGCAGCGTCCGAAGGCGGGAAAAACTGTTTTTT.